This paragraph covers one TCR beta chain sequence. Its specificity is unknown. This entry is derived from a study of shared clonotypes between healthy human individuals. The material for each subset, its genomic DNA, was split evenly across several immunoSEQ plates. The assay was immunoSEQ multiplex PCR, and TCRdb's table has in-frame clones only and misses some. The sample includes roughly 2.2 million clones, about nine tenths seen only once; the top ten take about 0.36%. Germline V lookup: CDR1 SGHRS, CDR2 YFSETQ. The CDR3 has 14 residues. Between the trimmed V and J ends, which lost 3 bases and 2 bases, there was a span of 11 bases. Study results and limitations: Sample collection involved blood only; tissue repertoires are likely different.

Sequencing was carried out using naive CD4+ T cells from PBMCs. Subset here: CD45RA+ positively selected. The gene calls are TRBV5-1 and TRBJ1-2; the D gene is possibly TRBD1 (6 bases). The receptor was isolated from a man aged 18-30 years in good health. Some clones in this sample may be carry-over from other donors' samples. CDR3 sequence (DNA): TGCGCCAGCAGCTCCGACGGGACAAACTATGGCTACACCTTC. This sequence encodes CASSSDGTNYGYTF. Full variable domain (outside the CDR3, taken from reference TRBV5-1 and TRBJ1-2): KAGVTQTPRYLIKTRGQQVTLSCSPISGHRSVSWYQQTPGQGLQFLFEYFSETQRNKGNFPGRFSGRQFSNSRSEMNVSTLELGDSALYLCASSSDGTNYGYTFGSGTRLTVV.